One sample yielded the 9 T cell receptor beta chains listed below, sequenced in a study of beta chain features in type 1 diabetes. Every isolated RNA sample was fully reverse transcribed, so sequencing captured expressed TCRB transcripts. Profiled with immunoSEQ multiplex PCR; TCRdb holds only in-frame clones, not every one. Of 350,000 to 400,000 clones listed, about 15% are singletons. The specimen was naive CD4+ T cells from blood. Every receptor here comes from a woman under 30 in good health.

This sequence joins TRBV7-2 and TRBJ1-2; D not certain. The CDR3 extends over 12 amino acids. Trimming removed 1 base from V and 5 bases from J, with 5 bases in between. The germline CDR1 and CDR2 sequences are SGHTA and FQGNSA. This CDR3 is CASSLGRYGYTF. Here the CDR3 DNA reads TGTGCCAGCAGCTTAGGGCGGTATGGCTACACCTTC.

The rearrangement uses TRBV7-6 and TRBJ2-1; 10 nucleotides agree with TRBD2. CDR1 is SGHVS, CDR2 FNYEAQ, per germline. The CDR3 extends over 16 amino acids. J gave up 4 bases and V 5 bases, and 8 bases lay outside the gene matches. The CDR3: CASSGTSGAIYNEQFF. CDR3 in DNA: TGTGCCAGCAGCGGAACTAGCGGGGCAATTTACAATGAGCAGTTCTTC.

In this sample, this clone turned up a few times. This chain links TRBV14 with TRBJ2-7; 7 nucleotides agree with TRBD2. CDR3 length: 17 residues. V lost 2 bases and J lost 3; bases outside the gene matches: 13. Germline CDR1 is SGHDN and CDR2 is FVKESK. This CDR3 reads CASSQFQRGSWGYEQYF. The CDR3 bases are TGTGCCAGCAGCCAATTCCAGCGGGGTTCGTGGGGCTACGAGCAGTACTTC. Full variable domain (remainder filled in from reference TRBV14 and TRBJ2-7): EAGVTQFPSHSVIEKGQTVTLRCDPISGHDNLYWYRRVMGKEIKFLLHFVKESKQDESGMPNNRFLAERTGGTYSTLKVQPAELEDSGVYFCASSQFQRGSWGYEQYFGPGTRLTVT.

The sample holds a few counts of this clone. This chain links TRBV7-9 with TRBJ2-7, with 9 bases fitting TRBD1. Germline trimming cut 2 bases from V and 3 bases from J; bases unmatched to any gene: 5. The CDR3 runs to 15 residues. Looked up from germline, CDR1 is SEHNR and CDR2 is FQNEAQ (reference sequence). CDR3 nucleotide sequence: TGTGCCAGCAGCTTACAGGGACAGGGCGGCTACGAGCAGTACTTC. This gives the protein CASSLQGQGGYEQYF.

The CDR3 reads CASSYSLETQYF. CDR3 bases: TGTGCCAGCAGTTACTCCCTAGAGACCCAGTACTTC. The rearrangement uses TRBV6-5 and TRBJ2-5; the D is unclear. The CDR3 contains 12 residues. The V gene's germline CDR1 is MNHEY and CDR2 SVGAGI. The germline V and J ends were trimmed by 0 bases and 4 bases, with 3 bases remaining between them.

This CDR3 reads CASSGRLGDEKLFF. Written as DNA, the CDR3 is TGTGCCAGCAGCGGCCGCCTAGGGGATGAAAAACTGTTTTTT. The V gene is TRBV9, the J gene TRBJ1-4; perhaps TRBD1 as D (5 bases). V was cut by 3 bases and J by 6 bases, with 12 bases left in between. From germline, CDR1 is SGDLS and CDR2 YYNGEE. The length of the CDR3 is 14 residues.

The chain recombines TRBV14 with TRBJ2-1; TRBD1 matches 9 bases. V was pared by 4 bases and J by 0 bases, with 13 bases of the junction left unmatched. The CDR3 spans 19 residues. The germline V gene encodes CDR1 SGHDN and CDR2 FVKESK. The CDR3 nucleotides are TGTGCCAGCAGCCTGGGACAGGGTCCCACATTGAGCTCCTACAATGAGCAGTTCTTC. Its protein product is CASSLGQGPTLSSYNEQFF.

This sequence joins TRBV7-2 and TRBJ2-7; 7 bases align to TRBD2. The V gene end was trimmed by 5 bases and the J gene end by 3 bases; junction bases not matched to a gene: 10. The germline V gene encodes CDR1 SGHTA and CDR2 FQGNSA. The CDR3 has 15 amino acids. The CDR3 loop reads CASSPSRLALYEQYF. The DNA for the CDR3 is TGTGCCAGCAGCCCATCCCGACTAGCCCTCTACGAGCAGTACTTC.

The chain combines TRBV4-3 with TRBJ2-5; no definite D call. Trimming cost V 0 bases and J 5 bases, with 13 bases left between them. Per germline, CDR1 LGHNA and CDR2 YSLEER. This CDR3 contains 15 residues. CDR3 DNA sequence: TGCGCCAGCAGCCAAGAAGCCAGGCGATTGGAGACCCAGTACTTC. Amino acid sequence: CASSQEARRLETQYF.